The clone carrying this TCR beta chain was found a few times. The antigen remains undetermined. TCRdb analysed the 5' RACE reads with MiXCR anew, one entry per CDR3 protein. The table shows around 230,000 distinct CDR3 sequences, with around a tenth occurring only once. The sample is drawn from a study of identical twins. All donors were healthy Caucasians. Trimming left V 6 bases short and J 10 bases short, with 18 bases between. The CDR3 extends over 12 amino acids. CDR1 and CDR2 (germline): DFQATT, SNEGSKA (reference sequence). The study's findings and limits: Weaker excess twin sharing was seen among beta out-of-frame sequences. Zero-insertion analyses might be partly confounded by invariant T cells like MAIT and iNKT.

The specimen was memory (CD45RO+) T cells sorted from blood. V usage is TRBV20-1 and J usage is TRBJ1-1; D perhaps matches TRBD1 (5 bases). The receptor was isolated from a young woman in good health. The DNA of the CDR3 is TGCAGTGCGTCGACGATCACAAGGGGAGCTTTCTTT. Encoded protein: CSASTITRGAFF.